Following are 7 T cell receptor beta chains from one sample sequenced in a study of shared clonotypes between healthy human individuals (dated by TCRdb to the early 2020s). The library relied on the immunoSEQ multiplex PCR assay. Drawn from immuneACCESS, this table holds only the in-frame rearrangements with V and J called that TCRdb kept. Clones are partly lost; checked studies trace under half to an unresolved V gene and leave the rest unexplained. Counted in this sample were about 2 million clones; approximately 95% of them appeared once. 0.1% to 0.15% of the sample belongs to the ten largest clones. The sequencing input was naive CD4+ T cells sorted from blood. The label giving this sample's cell subset or site can be read as: CD45RA+ positively selected. The receptors stem from a man aged 18 to 30 in good health.

A single count supports this clone. The chain employs TRBV28 and TRBJ2-6, with a tentative D call TRBD2 (5 bases). This CDR3 comprises 17 residues. The V gene's germline CDR1 is MDHEN and CDR2 SYDVKM. Trimming took off 7 bases at V and 1 base at J, with 17 bases between the two ends. The CDR3 DNA sequence: TGTGCCAGCAAACTCCAGCGGCTAGATTCTGGGGCCAACGTCCTGACTTTC. This translates into CASKLQRLDSGANVLTF.

The V call is TRBV5-1, the J call TRBJ2-5, with TRBD2 matching over 10 bases. The CDR3 covers 15 residues. The trim removed 1 base at V and 5 bases at J, leaving 5 bases unmatched. Looked up from germline, CDR1 is SGHRS and CDR2 is YFSETQ. The CDR3 spells CASSLPAGGPETQYF. As DNA, the CDR3 is TGCGCCAGCAGCTTGCCAGCGGGGGGGCCCGAGACCCAGTACTTC.

V usage is TRBV7-9 and J usage is TRBJ1-3, with no clear D. Germline V gene lookup returns CDR1 SEHNR and CDR2 FQNEAQ (reference sequence). The V end lost 2 bases, the J end lost 0 bases, and 5 bases lay between the germline ends. The CDR3 totals 14 residues. The CDR3 sequence: CASSLTSSGNTIYF. The CDR3 coding sequence is TGTGCCAGCAGCTTAACAAGCTCTGGAAACACCATATATTTT.

The rearrangement joins TRBV5-1 to TRBJ2-2; D is uncertain. Per the germline V gene, CDR1 is SGHRS and CDR2 is YFSETQ. V was pared by 4 bases and J by 6 bases, with 10 bases between. This CDR3 has 13 amino acids. In nucleotides, the CDR3 is TGCGCCAGCAGCGCGAATGGTCCCGGGGAGCTGTTTTTT. Its translation: CASSANGPGELFF.

CDR3 sequence reads: CASSENWGQGYTRWEQYF. The CDR3 nucleotides read TGTGCCAGCAGTGAGAATTGGGGACAGGGGTATACCCGGTGGGAGCAGTACTTC. The V gene is TRBV2, the J gene TRBJ2-7, with 10 nucleotides matching TRBD1. This CDR3 comprises 18 residues. The trim removed 3 bases at V and 7 bases at J, leaving 18 bases unmatched. The germline gives CDR1 SNHLY, CDR2 FYNNEI. Based on the CDR3 plus reference TRBV2 and TRBJ2-7, the full variable domain is EPEVTQTPSHQVTQMGQEVILRCVPISNHLYFYWYRQILGQKVEFLVSFYNNEISEKSEIFDDQFSVERPDGSNFTLKIRSTKLEDSAMYFCASSENWGQGYTRWEQYFGPGTRLTVT.

This chain uses TRBV6-5 with TRBJ2-2; D remains ambiguous. The germline V and J ends were trimmed by 1 base and 7 bases, with 7 bases remaining between them. Germline lookup yields CDR1 MNHEY and CDR2 SVGAGI. This CDR3 comprises 13 residues. CDR3 nucleotide sequence: TGTGCCAGCAGTTACTGGGTGGGCGGGGAGCTGTTTTTT. Translation gives CASSYWVGGELFF.

The rearrangement uses TRBV30 and TRBJ2-2; D gene uncertain. Germline V lookup: CDR1 GTSNPN, CDR2 SVGIG (reference sequence). This CDR3 contains 14 residues. The V end lost 8 bases, the J end lost 4 bases, and 17 bases lay between the germline ends. The CDR3 DNA follows: TGTGCCAGTAGTATGTCCCCAGCCACCGGGGAGCTGTTTTTT. Protein sequence: CASSMSPATGELFF.